This T cell receptor beta chain was captured in a study of T cell responses to AZD1222 COVID-19 vaccine. CDR1 SGHKS and CDR2 YYEKEE come from the germline V gene (reference sequence). V lost 4 bases to trimming and J lost 3 bases; unmatched junction nucleotides: 9. The CDR3 has 16 amino acids. Study-level points and caveats: Receipt of two AZD1222 doses was followed by a rise in Spike-specific TCR breadth and depth. Sampled repertoires all dated from after the peak T cell response. Vaccine-associated CD4 TCRs spanned spike, dominant at 160-218 and 743-854.

Here immunoSEQ multiplex PCR was the method, and the copy in TCRdb shows in-frame clones only, minus some. Here the sample spans roughly 100,000 clones, about nine tenths being singletons. Details on this clone: Its antigen is unidentified.

The chain recombines TRBV5-5 with TRBJ1-5; 8 nucleotides line up with TRBD1. The sequencing used peripheral blood, collected 28 days after the second dose of the MenACWY control vaccine. The source of this sequence is an adult who received the MenACWY meningococcal vaccine as a control. In DNA, the CDR3 is TGTGCCAGCAGCCCCGTCGGGACAGGTAACAATCAGCCCCAGCATTTT. Translated, it gives CASSPVGTGNNQPQHF.